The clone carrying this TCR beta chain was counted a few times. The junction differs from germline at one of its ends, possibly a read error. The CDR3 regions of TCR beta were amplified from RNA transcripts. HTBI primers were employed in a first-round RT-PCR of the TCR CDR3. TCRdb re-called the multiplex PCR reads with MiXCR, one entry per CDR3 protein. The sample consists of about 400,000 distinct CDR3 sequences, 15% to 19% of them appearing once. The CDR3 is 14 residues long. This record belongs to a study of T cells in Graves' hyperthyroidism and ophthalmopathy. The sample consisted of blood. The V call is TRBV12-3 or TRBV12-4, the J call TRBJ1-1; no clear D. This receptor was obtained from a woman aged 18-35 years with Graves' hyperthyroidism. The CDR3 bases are TGTGCCAGCAGCTCCCTCCTCATGAACGCTGAAGCTTTCTTT. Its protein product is CASSSLLMNAEAFF.